This TCR beta chain was sequenced in a study of T cells after yellow fever vaccination. CDR3 size: 16 residues. With 5 bases removed from V and 0 bases from J, the gap between germline ends came to 14 bases. Looked up from germline, CDR1 is LGHDT and CDR2 is YNNKEL (reference sequence). A universal primer site and UMIs were added as TCR cDNA was made by 5'RACE template switching. TCRdb redid the calling of the 5' RACE reads with MiXCR, one entry per CDR3 protein. The table has around 250,000 distinct CDR3 sequences, about 7% seen once. The clonotype was recovered from a man younger than 45 who received the YFV17D yellow fever vaccine. V usage is TRBV3-1 and J usage is TRBJ2-4, with D tentatively TRBD1 or TRBD2 (5 bases each). This sample comprised CD4+ T cells sorted from PBMCs, obtained 15 days after the yellow fever booster vaccination. As DNA, the CDR3 is TGTGCCAGCAGCTTCGGGGCGGCCTTAGCCAAAAACATTCAGTACTTC. This encodes CASSFGAALAKNIQYF.